This entry lists 6 T cell receptor beta chains sequenced from one sample in a study of cytomegalovirus exposure and HLA in healthy donors. TCRdb's copy holds only in-frame clones and misses some; the assay was immunoSEQ multiplex PCR. The data hold tens of thousands of clones, with almost 97% observed a single time. Sequenced: PBMCs. The receptors here all came from a man aged 18 to 29 in good health and CMV-seropositive.

The chain links TRBV7-3 to TRBJ1-1; perhaps TRBD1 as D (6 bases). V lost 4 bases and J 6 bases, leaving 21 bases between the germline ends. The CDR3 covers 16 residues. Germline V gene lookup returns CDR1 SGHTA and CDR2 FQGTGA. In nucleotides, the CDR3 is TGTGCCAGCAGCTCTTCTCCAGGGCCCAGGGGCGCTGAAGCTTTCTTT. It codes for CASSSSPGPRGAEAFF.

The rearrangement joins TRBV29-1 to TRBJ2-6; D call uncertain. CDR3 size: 13 residues. Germline V gene data show CDR1 as SQVTM and CDR2 as ANQGSEA. The V and J ends lost 7 bases and 0 bases respectively, with 7 bases between them. CDR3: CSARGSGANVLTF. CDR3 nucleotides: TGCAGCGCGCGCGGCTCTGGGGCCAACGTCCTGACTTTC.

The count of this clone is one. The chain joins TRBV6-1 to TRBJ1-1, with D possibly being TRBD1 (5 bases). Per germline, CDR1 MNHNS and CDR2 SASEGT. This CDR3 region has 12 residues. Trimming left V 7 bases short and J 2 bases short, with 8 bases between. The CDR3 coding sequence is TGTGCCAGCAAGCAGGGAAACACTGAAGCTTTCTTT. Translation: CASKQGNTEAFF.

This sequence joins TRBV7-8 and TRBJ1-2, with D uncertain. Germline V gene sequence: CDR1 SGHVS, CDR2 FQNEAQ. Trimming removed 2 bases from V and 4 bases from J, with 11 bases in between. CDR3 length: 14 amino acids. For the CDR3, the DNA is TGTGCCAGCAGCTTATCTGAGGCAGTCTATGGCTACACCTTC. It encodes CASSLSEAVYGYTF.

The J gene is TRBJ2-5, the V gene TRBV6-1, with a possible D match to TRBD2 (6 bases). Germline CDR1 MNHNS, CDR2 SASEGT. CDR3 length: 16 residues. Between the trimmed V and J ends, which lost 3 bases and 3 bases, there was a span of 17 bases. In DNA, the CDR3 is TGTGCCAGCAGTGATAGGGCTAGCGTACGGGAAGAGACCCAGTACTTC. Translation gives CASSDRASVREETQYF.

In this sample, this clone turned up once. This chain connects TRBV10-1 to TRBJ2-1; no definite D call. In germline, CDR1 is WNHNN, CDR2 SYGVQD (reference sequence). The V end was cut by 10 bases, the J end by 8 bases, with 12 bases between. CDR3 length: 11 amino acids. The CDR3 nucleotides read TGCGCCACCGGAGCCTGGGATGAGCAGTTCTTC. Translation: CATGAWDEQFF.